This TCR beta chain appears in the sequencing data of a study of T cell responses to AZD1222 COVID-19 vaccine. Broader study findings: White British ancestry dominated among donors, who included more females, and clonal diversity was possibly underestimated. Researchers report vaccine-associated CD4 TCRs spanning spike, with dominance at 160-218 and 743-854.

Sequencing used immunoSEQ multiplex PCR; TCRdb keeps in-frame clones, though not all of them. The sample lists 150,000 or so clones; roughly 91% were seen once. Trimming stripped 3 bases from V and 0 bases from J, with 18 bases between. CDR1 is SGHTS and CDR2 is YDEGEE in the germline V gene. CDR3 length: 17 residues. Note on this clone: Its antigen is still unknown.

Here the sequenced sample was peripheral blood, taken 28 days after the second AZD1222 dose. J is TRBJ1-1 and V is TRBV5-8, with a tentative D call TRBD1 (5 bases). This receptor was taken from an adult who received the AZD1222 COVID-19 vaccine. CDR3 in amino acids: CASSSGKSGTLNTEAFF. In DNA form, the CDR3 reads TGTGCCAGCAGCTCAGGGAAATCCGGGACTTTGAACACTGAAGCTTTCTTT.